These 23 T cell receptor beta chains originate from one sample sequenced in a study of T cells after yellow fever vaccination. TCRdb fed the 5' RACE reads into MiXCR, producing one record per CDR3 protein. This table has just under 600,000 distinct CDR3 sequences, about 13% appearing once. The sequences come from PBMCs, collected on the day of the yellow fever booster vaccination. The receptors here all came from a man younger than 45 who received the YFV17D yellow fever vaccine.

In its sample, this clonotype was seen many times. A junction end diverges from the germline sequence, so it may reflect a read error. V gene TRBV12-3 or TRBV12-4 combines with J gene TRBJ1-1; perhaps TRBD1 as D (5 bases). CDR3 length equals 12 residues. The CDR3 region is CASSSSGTAAFF. CDR3 nucleotide sequence: TGTGCCAGCAGTTCCTCCGGGACTGCAGCTTTCTTT.

This clonotype was counted a few times. V is TRBV7-2 and J is TRBJ2-7; 9 bases match TRBD1. Germline CDR1 and CDR2: SGHTA and FQGNSA. CDR3 size: 15 residues. J lost 0 bases, V lost 2 bases, and 2 bases had no gene match. In nucleotides, the CDR3 is TGTGCCAGCAGCTTAACGGGACAGGGCTCCTACGAGCAGTACTTC. This codes for CASSLTGQGSYEQYF.

CDR3 sequence (DNA): TGCGCCAGCAGCCAAGATGGGCGTAAGACAGAGCAGTACTTC. Protein sequence: CASSQDGRKTEQYF. The gene calls are TRBV4-3 and TRBJ2-7; D is ambiguous. Looked up from germline, CDR1 is LGHNA and CDR2 is YSLEER. Trimming pared 0 bases from V and 7 bases from J, leaving 13 bases between. This CDR3 spans 14 amino acids.

V and J are TRBV12-3 or TRBV12-4 and TRBJ1-1, with D hard to call. Between the trimmed V and J ends, which lost 1 base and 1 base, there was a span of 7 bases. The CDR3 extends over 14 amino acids. This chain's CDR3 is CASSLVVGNTEAFF. DNA for the CDR3: TGTGCCAGCAGTTTAGTTGTGGGGAACACTGAAGCTTTCTTT.

This clonotype turned up a few times. The gene calls are TRBV20-1 and TRBJ2-5; TRBD1 matches at 12 bases. CDR1 is DFQATT and CDR2 is SNEGSKA in the germline V gene (reference sequence). The CDR3 extends over 15 amino acids. V trimming: 2 bases; J trimming: 5 bases; junction bases outside the gene matches: 6. The CDR3, as DNA: TGCAGTGCTAGACCACGGGACAGGGGGCGGGAGACCCAGTACTTC. Translation gives CSARPRDRGRETQYF.

On this clonotype itself: The limits of the CDR3 on the DNA are not certain, so only TCRdb's listed CDR3 is given. V gene TRBV28 combines with J gene TRBJ2-1; no check of the table's D call, TRBD2, against the DNA was made. A total of 17 residues make up the CDR3, ends included. Germline assignment: CDR1 MDHEN and CDR2 SYDVKM. The CDR3 sequence is CASSFGPGLAKSTGQFF.

The V and J genes are TRBV18 and TRBJ2-7; 9 bases map to TRBD1. The CDR3 has 13 residues. CDR1 and CDR2 from the germline V gene are KGHSH and LQKENI. V gave up 3 bases and J gave up 7 bases; unmatched junction bases: 4. CDR3 sequence (DNA): TGTGCCAGCTCACCGGGGACAGGGAAAGAGCAGTACTTC. It encodes CASSPGTGKEQYF.

This clonotype was counted between two and nine times. The V call is TRBV29-1, the J call TRBJ1-4; D call uncertain. Deletions cut 6 bases from V and 11 bases from J, with 16 bases between. The CDR3 spans 12 residues. Per the germline V gene, CDR1 is SQVTM and CDR2 is ANQGSEA. The CDR3 DNA is TGCAGCGTCGGCTATTCTAGGTGGAAACTGTTTTTT. This gives the protein CSVGYSRWKLFF. Based on the CDR3 plus reference TRBV29-1 and TRBJ1-4, the full variable domain is SAVISQKPSRDICQRGTSLTIQCQVDSQVTMMFWYRQQPGQSLTLIATANQGSEATYESGFVIDKFPISRPNLTFSTLTVSNMSPEDSSIYLCSVGYSRWKLFFGSGTQLSVL.

The rearrangement joins TRBV20-1 to TRBJ2-3, with 9 bases matching TRBD2. Germline V CDR1 and CDR2: DFQATT, SNEGSKA (reference sequence). V was pared by 5 bases and J by 1 base, with 4 bases of the junction left unmatched. The CDR3 sequence is 14 residues long. CDR3 in amino acids: CSAYSGSGTDTQYF. The CDR3 DNA follows: TGCAGTGCTTATAGCGGGAGCGGCACAGATACGCAGTATTTT.

The chain couples TRBV20-1 to TRBJ2-1; 10 bases align to TRBD2. Germline loops: CDR1 DFQATT, CDR2 SNEGSKA (reference sequence). The CDR3 contains 14 residues. Unmatched junction bases numbered 4, after V lost 0 bases and J lost 8 bases. In DNA, the CDR3 is TGCAGTGCTAGAGATCCTAGCGGGAGCGATGAGCAGTTCTTC. It encodes CSARDPSGSDEQFF.

The chain has TRBV5-1 and TRBJ2-1, with 7 nucleotides matching TRBD1. In germline, CDR1 is SGHRS, CDR2 YFSETQ. CDR3 length: 13 residues. V lost 7 bases and J lost 4; bases outside the gene matches: 5. DNA for the CDR3: TGCGCCAGCCGGGACAGACCTTACAATGAGCAGTTCTTC. As protein: CASRDRPYNEQFF.

This clonotype was counted ten times or more. The chain has TRBV2 and TRBJ2-7; D might be TRBD2 (6 bases). The V end was cut by 6 bases, the J end by 6 bases, with 24 bases between. This CDR3 spans 16 amino acids. Germline assignment: CDR1 SNHLY and CDR2 FYNNEI. This CDR3 is CASSPLAGRGTSEQYF. DNA for the CDR3: TGTGCCAGCAGCCCCCTGGCGGGACGGGGGACTTCCGAGCAGTACTTC.

This clonotype was detected only a few times. V gene TRBV10-2 combines with J gene TRBJ2-7, with TRBD1 matching 10 bases. The CDR3 is made up of 16 amino acids. The V segment lost 6 bases and the J segment 0 bases; nucleotides outside the gene matches: 8. Germline assignment: CDR1 WSHSY and CDR2 SAAADI. In nucleotides, the CDR3 is TGCGCCAGCAGGCCGAGGGGACAGGGGAACTCCTACGAGCAGTACTTC. Its translation is CASRPRGQGNSYEQYF.

The V call is TRBV28, the J call TRBJ2-7, with D possibly being TRBD1 or TRBD2 (5 bases each). The germline V gene encodes CDR1 MDHEN and CDR2 SYDVKM. This CDR3 has 17 amino acids. V shed 7 bases and J shed 0 bases, with 22 bases lying between them. The CDR3 here is CASTPPSRGPRSYEQYF. In nucleotides, the CDR3 is TGTGCCAGCACCCCCCCAAGTAGGGGACCACGCTCCTACGAGCAGTACTTC.

In this sample, this clonotype turned up a few times. The CDR3 here is CASSPILAGPTGELFF. The CDR3 DNA reads as TGTGCCAGCAGTCCCATACTAGCGGGGCCCACCGGGGAGCTGTTTTTT. The chain employs TRBV12-3 or TRBV12-4 and TRBJ2-2, with 10 bases fitting TRBD2. The CDR3 consists of 16 residues. V was clipped by 5 bases and J by 4 bases; unmatched bases: 7.

The V gene is TRBV19, the J gene TRBJ2-2; D might be TRBD2 (6 bases). The ends were cut back, 6 bases at V and 4 bases at J, with 15 bases in the middle. This CDR3 is built from 15 residues. Germline CDR1 and CDR2: LNHDA and SQIVND (reference sequence). CDR3 coding DNA: TGTGCCAGTAGCCGCGGGACCTCGTTCACCGGGGAGCTGTTTTTT. Translated: CASSRGTSFTGELFF.

The chain has TRBV13 and TRBJ2-5; possible D gene TRBD2, 5 bases. Looked up from germline, CDR1 is PRHDT and CDR2 is FYEKMQ (reference sequence). The CDR3 covers 14 residues. V gave up 0 bases and J gave up 7 bases, with 12 bases separating them. CDR3 nucleotide sequence: TGTGCCAGCAGCTTAGGACTAGGGATAGGGACCCAGTACTTC. Encoded protein: CASSLGLGIGTQYF.

This clonotype was recorded at least ten times. The chain links TRBV27 to TRBJ2-7, with D possibly matching TRBD1 (7 bases). V was cut by 8 bases and J by 2 bases, with 16 bases left in between. From germline, CDR1 is MNHEY and CDR2 SMNVEV (reference sequence). This CDR3 spans 14 amino acids. The CDR3 protein is CASGVEGAPYEQYF. Here the CDR3 DNA reads TGTGCCAGCGGGGTGGAGGGGGCTCCCTACGAGCAGTACTTC.

V is TRBV27 and J is TRBJ1-4; a weak D match, TRBD1 (6 bases). CDR3 length: 15 residues. In germline, CDR1 is MNHEY, CDR2 SMNVEV (reference sequence). V gave up 5 bases and J gave up 8 bases, with 18 bases separating them. CDR3: CASSPRTDAREKLFF. Here the CDR3 DNA reads TGTGCCAGCAGTCCCCGGACAGATGCGAGAGAAAAACTGTTTTTT.

The chain carries TRBV7-2 and TRBJ2-3; the match to TRBD2 covers 12 bases. J lost 2 bases, V lost 5 bases, and 5 bases had no gene match. Germline CDR1 SGHTA, CDR2 FQGNSA. There are 16 residues in the CDR3. The CDR3 DNA sequence: TGTGCCAGCAGCCCGCTAGCGGGAGGGGTCACAGATACGCAGTATTTT. It yields the protein CASSPLAGGVTDTQYF.

This chain uses TRBV20-1 with TRBJ2-1; TRBD2 is a possible D gene (6 bases). Trimming cost V 3 bases and J 7 bases, with 10 bases left between them. CDR3 length equals 12 residues. Per germline, CDR1 DFQATT and CDR2 SNEGSKA (reference sequence). CDR3: CSASGSRNEQFF. The CDR3 DNA is TGCAGTGCTAGCGGGAGTAGGAATGAGCAGTTCTTC.

This clonotype appeared a few times. It is unclear where the CDR3 begins or ends on the DNA, so no DNA is shown, and the CDR3 is as TCRdb lists it. The rearrangement uses TRBV28 and TRBJ2-6; the DNA was not compared with TRBD2, the D call given in the table. The length of the CDR3 is 17 amino acids, counting both ends. From germline, CDR1 is MDHEN and CDR2 SYDVKM. The CDR3 sequence: CASSFLAGGPGANVLTF.

This clonotype was seen a handful of times. The rearrangement links TRBV7-9 to TRBJ2-7; D gene unclear. The CDR3 contains 13 residues. Germline lookup yields CDR1 SEHNR and CDR2 FQNEAQ (reference sequence). Trimming shortened V by 1 base and J by 6 bases, and 10 bases separated the two germline ends. In DNA, the CDR3 is TGTGCCAGCAGCTTAGTAAAAGTGGGCGAGCAGTACTTC. Protein product: CASSLVKVGEQYF.